This T cell receptor beta chain was observed in a study of shared clonotypes between healthy human individuals. Per the original data handling: As immunoSEQ supplied junction-only sequences (without quality scores), filtering differed. Assay: immunoSEQ multiplex PCR; the TCRdb copy retains only in-frame clones and omits some. The DNA gave D and trimming, while V, J and clone size come from that table. The data hold about 1.5 million clones, with 95% to 99% observed a single time. Overall study findings and caveats: Clonotypes shared by all four sorted-subset donors had higher generation probabilities than non-shared clonotypes. It was anticipated that sequencing depth would influence how many clonotypes donors shared.

On this clone itself: Antigen specificity is unknown.

This CDR3 has 18 amino acids. Germline V gene data show CDR1 as MGHRA and CDR2 as YSYEKL. J was trimmed by 0 bases and V by 3 bases; bases with no gene match: 10. The rearrangement joins TRBV4-1 to TRBJ1-5; 8 bases are a match to TRBD1. The sequencing sample was made of naive CD4+ T cells sorted from blood. Subset noted: CD45RA+ positively selected. The TCR was taken from a man younger than 45 in good health. DNA of the CDR3: TGCGCCAGCAGCCACCTGGGCAGGGGGCCATATAGCAATCAGCCCCAGCATTTT. It yields the protein CASSHLGRGPYSNQPQHF.